This entry lists 30 T cell receptor beta chains sequenced from one sample in a study of blood T cell repertoires in COVID-19. Using immunoSEQ multiplex PCR, the repertoire was profiled, and TCRdb retains in-frame clones only, with some absent. The sample lists fewer than 80,000 clones, around 74% occurring once. The sample taken for sequencing was peripheral blood. Source of these receptors: a woman of 80 years or more with active or convalescent COVID-19.

The chain uses TRBV6-5 and TRBJ2-2, with no clear D. Germline-derived CDR1 and CDR2 are MNHEY and SVGAGI. The V end lost 2 bases, the J end lost 1 base, and 5 bases lay between the germline ends. The CDR3 extends over 14 amino acids. The CDR3, as DNA: TGTGCCAGCAGTTACGGCAAGAACACCGGGGAGCTGTTTTTT. It translates to CASSYGKNTGELFF.

In DNA form, the CDR3 reads TGTGCCAGCAGTGATAGAAATAGCAATCAGCCCCAGCATTTT. Amino acid sequence: CASSDRNSNQPQHF. The chain employs TRBV2 and TRBJ1-5; D ambiguous. CDR1 is SNHLY, CDR2 FYNNEI, per germline. Trimming took off 3 bases at V and 0 bases at J, with 6 bases between the two ends. The CDR3 spans 14 residues. Using reference TRBV2 and TRBJ1-5 for the parts outside the CDR3, the full variable domain is EPEVTQTPSHQVTQMGQEVILRCVPISNHLYFYWYRQILGQKVEFLVSFYNNEISEKSEIFDDQFSVERPDGSNFTLKIRSTKLEDSAMYFCASSDRNSNQPQHFGDGTRLSIL.

This clone was seen only once. This chain links TRBV4-3 with TRBJ1-2; 8 bases agree with TRBD1. Germline values: CDR1 LGHNA, CDR2 YSLEER. V trimming: 0 bases; J trimming: 6 bases; junction bases outside the gene matches: 3. The CDR3 sequence is 14 residues long. Here the CDR3 DNA reads TGCGCCAGCAGCCAAGACAGGGGGCGAGATGGCTACACCTTC. Amino acid sequence: CASSQDRGRDGYTF.

This clone was counted a few times. The J gene is TRBJ1-1, the V gene TRBV6-2 or TRBV6-3, with D perhaps matching TRBD1 (6 bases). The CDR3 consists of 13 residues. V dropped 4 bases and J dropped 4 bases, with 10 bases sitting between them. Germline-derived CDR1 and CDR2 are MNHEY and SVGEGT. The CDR3 coding sequence is TGTGCCAGCAGTTTTAACAGGGCCACTGAAGCTTTCTTT. Its translation is CASSFNRATEAFF.

The chain couples TRBV13 to TRBJ1-2, with D tentatively TRBD1 (6 bases). Germline loops: CDR1 PRHDT, CDR2 FYEKMQ (reference sequence). V dropped 0 bases and J dropped 4 bases, with 12 bases sitting between them. This CDR3 spans 15 amino acids. The CDR3: CASSLGIRGAYGYTF. CDR3 DNA: TGTGCCAGCAGCTTAGGCATCAGGGGAGCCTATGGCTACACCTTC.

This chain joins TRBV28 and TRBJ2-4; 14 nucleotides align to TRBD2. V trimming: 4 bases; J trimming: 2 bases; junction bases outside the gene matches: 13. The CDR3 spans 20 residues. Germline CDR1 is MDHEN and CDR2 is SYDVKM. Here the CDR3 DNA reads TGTGCCAGCAGTTACTACCCCGGGACTAGCGGGAGAGGACCCAAAAACATTCAGTACTTC. This translates into CASSYYPGTSGRGPKNIQYF.

This clone was observed a few times. The chain carries TRBV4-1 and TRBJ2-1; the match to TRBD2 covers 10 bases. The V and J ends lost 3 bases and 4 bases, in that order; junction bases with no gene match: 6. CDR1 is MGHRA and CDR2 is YSYEKL in the germline V gene. The CDR3 has 16 residues. The CDR3 DNA follows: TGCGCCAGCAGCCACCTAGCGGGAGCCATTTACAATGAGCAGTTCTTC. This codes for CASSHLAGAIYNEQFF.

The chain couples TRBV7-9 to TRBJ1-1; 7 nucleotides align to TRBD1. CDR3 length: 13 amino acids. Germline loops: CDR1 SEHNR, CDR2 FQNEAQ (reference sequence). V dropped 5 bases and J dropped 4; count of bases not matched to a gene: 4. The DNA for the CDR3 is TGTGCCAGCAGCCAAACAGGGGCCACTGAAGCTTTCTTT. The encoded protein is CASSQTGATEAFF.

This clone was counted once. This chain joins TRBV28 and TRBJ1-1; possible D gene TRBD1, 5 bases. This CDR3 has 17 residues. The germline gives CDR1 MDHEN, CDR2 SYDVKM. V was pared by 3 bases and J by 2 bases, with 19 bases between. The chain's CDR3 is CASSLGGSGRINTEAFF. Here the CDR3 DNA reads TGTGCCAGCAGTTTGGGGGGTTCGGGCAGGATCAACACTGAAGCTTTCTTT.

This chain joins TRBV12-5 and TRBJ1-3, with D hard to call. This CDR3 comprises 15 residues. Trimming left V 7 bases short and J 3 bases short, with 16 bases between. The V gene's germline CDR1 is LGHNT and CDR2 FRNRAP. CDR3 sequence: CASEPSGGLGNTIYF. DNA of the CDR3: TGTGCTAGTGAACCAAGCGGAGGGCTTGGAAACACCATATATTTT.

The rearrangement joins TRBV19 to TRBJ1-5, with D perhaps TRBD1 (5 bases). The CDR3 contains 17 residues. Germline V lookup: CDR1 LNHDA, CDR2 SQIVND (reference sequence). Trimming cost V 1 base and J 1 base, with 14 bases left between them. In DNA, the CDR3 is TGTGCCAGTAGTATAGGGTCAGGGATCGTGAGCAATCAGCCCCAGCATTTT. As protein: CASSIGSGIVSNQPQHF.

Written as DNA, the CDR3 is TGTGCCAGCAGCCAAGATCCCACTAGCGGGGGAGACGAGCAGTACTTC. Protein sequence: CASSQDPTSGGDEQYF. The rearrangement uses TRBV3-1 (or the pseudogene TRBV3-2) and TRBJ2-7; 11 nucleotides match TRBD2. In germline, CDR1 is LGHDT, CDR2 YNNKEL (reference sequence). The CDR3 totals 16 residues. J was trimmed by 5 bases and V by 0 bases; bases with no gene match: 6.

J is TRBJ2-3 and V is TRBV6-2 or TRBV6-3, with 7 bases lining up with TRBD2. The junction had 11 bases not matched to a gene; V was cut back by 3 bases and J by 5 bases. This CDR3 has 16 amino acids. Germline V gene lookup returns CDR1 MNHEY and CDR2 SVGEGT. The CDR3 sequence is CASSYRQLAIKDTQYF. For the CDR3, the DNA is TGTGCCAGCAGTTATCGGCAACTAGCGATCAAAGATACGCAGTATTTT.

The rearrangement links TRBV19 to TRBJ1-1; 10 bases agree with TRBD1. This CDR3 is 16 amino acids long. Germline CDR1 reads LNHDA; CDR2 reads SQIVND (reference sequence). V lost 4 bases and J lost 7; bases outside the gene matches: 12. The CDR3 is CASSSRDRGVGGEAFF. CDR3 nucleotide sequence: TGTGCCAGTAGTAGCCGGGACAGGGGTGTGGGTGGTGAAGCTTTCTTT.

CDR3 loop: CASSQESSVGRRDNEQFF. Written as DNA, the CDR3 is TGCGCCAGCAGCCAAGAAAGTTCTGTCGGGCGCAGGGACAATGAGCAGTTCTTC. The chain couples TRBV4-3 to TRBJ2-1; D possibly corresponds to TRBD1 (5 bases). CDR1 LGHNA and CDR2 YSLEER come from the germline V gene. This CDR3 contains 18 residues. V lost 0 bases, J lost 5 bases, and 20 bases lay in between.

The J gene is TRBJ1-2, the V gene TRBV7-2; D is unresolved. Germline CDR1 SGHTA, CDR2 FQGNSA. This CDR3 region has 14 residues. V shed 3 bases and J shed 4 bases, with 12 bases lying between them. This chain's CDR3 is CASSLSGAFYGYTF. In DNA, the CDR3 is TGTGCCAGCAGCTTGAGTGGAGCCTTCTATGGCTACACCTTC.

This clone occurred once. This chain joins TRBV7-6 and TRBJ2-2, with TRBD2 identical over 10 bases. In germline, CDR1 is SGHVS, CDR2 FNYEAQ. Trimming took 6 bases from V and 2 from J; bases not matched to a gene: 12. This CDR3 spans 18 amino acids. CDR3 region: CASSSPGLAPKNTGELFF. The CDR3 region has the DNA TGTGCCAGCAGTTCGCCGGGACTAGCGCCCAAAAACACCGGGGAGCTGTTTTTT.

This rearrangement joins TRBV9 to TRBJ1-2; D may be TRBD1 (6 bases). The CDR3 extends over 15 amino acids. Trimming removed 3 bases at V and 4 bases at J, with 16 bases between. Germline assignment: CDR1 SGDLS and CDR2 YYNGEE. CDR3: CASSDPGGQGYGYTF. The CDR3 DNA is TGTGCCAGCAGCGATCCGGGGGGCCAGGGCTATGGCTACACCTTC.

This clone was found once. This chain joins TRBV5-4 and TRBJ1-1, with D perhaps TRBD1 (6 bases). The CDR3 has 14 residues. V lost 2 bases and J 1 base, leaving 9 bases between the germline ends. Germline CDR1 reads SGHNT; CDR2 reads YYREEE (reference sequence). CDR3 nucleotide sequence: TGTGCCAGCAGCTTCGGACAGAAGAACACTGAAGCTTTCTTT. Translated, it gives CASSFGQKNTEAFF.

The rearrangement uses TRBV18 and TRBJ2-2, with TRBD1 matching over 9 bases. V trimming: 6 bases; J trimming: 3 bases; junction bases outside the gene matches: 5. From germline, CDR1 is KGHSH and CDR2 LQKENI. The CDR3 is 15 amino acids. The CDR3 DNA follows: TGTGCCAGCTCGCCGGGACAGGGTCACACCGGGGAGCTGTTTTTT. Protein: CASSPGQGHTGELFF. The variable domain in full, completed from reference TRBV18 and TRBJ2-2, reads NAGVMQNPRHLVRRRGQEARLRCSPMKGHSHVYWYRQLPEEGLKFMVYLQKENIIDESGMPKERFSAEFPKEGPSILRIQQVVRGDSAAYFCASSPGQGHTGELFFGEGSRLTVL.

V is TRBV28 and J is TRBJ1-1, with D perhaps TRBD1 (5 bases). V lost 7 bases and J lost 0, with 21 bases in between. Germline CDR1 MDHEN, CDR2 SYDVKM. The CDR3 is 17 amino acids. The CDR3 coding sequence is TGTGCCAGCACCCCTCCCGGGGGGGAGAACATGAACACTGAAGCTTTCTTT. Amino acids: CASTPPGGENMNTEAFF.

J is TRBJ2-5 and V is TRBV19, with TRBD1 matching 8 bases. Trimming removed 1 base from V and 6 bases from J; junction bases left unmatched: 7. This CDR3 contains 15 residues. CDR1 and CDR2 from the germline V gene are LNHDA and SQIVND (reference sequence). The CDR3 region is CASSIVTGGRQTQYF. In nucleotides, the CDR3 is TGTGCCAGTAGTATAGTAACAGGGGGTCGGCAGACCCAGTACTTC. The full variable domain, in which reference TRBV19 and TRBJ2-5 provide the parts outside the CDR3, is DGGITQSPKYLFRKEGQNVTLSCEQNLNHDAMYWYRQDPGQGLRLIYYSQIVNDFQKGDIAEGYSVSREKKESFPLTVTSAQKNPTAFYLCASSIVTGGRQTQYFGPGTRLLVL.

This clone was recorded a few times. The V and J genes are TRBV7-8 and TRBJ2-5; a weak D match, TRBD2 (5 bases). The germline V gene has CDR1 SGHVS and CDR2 FQNEAQ. The CDR3 runs to 15 residues. Between the trimmed V and J ends, which lost 6 bases and 2 bases, there was a span of 16 bases. CDR3 nucleotides: TGTGCCAGCAGTCGGGGTCGGGCGGGTCAAGAGACCCAGTACTTC. Its translation is CASSRGRAGQETQYF. Supplemented by reference TRBV7-8 and TRBJ2-5, the full variable domain reads GAGVSQSPRYKVAKRGQDVALRCDPISGHVSLFWYQQALGQGPEFLTYFQNEAQLDKSGLPSDRFFAERPEGSVSTLKIQRTQQEDSAVYLCASSRGRAGQETQYFGPGTRLLVL.

V is TRBV5-1 and J is TRBJ1-6, with 8 bases identical to TRBD1. V was clipped by 4 bases and J by 11 bases; unmatched bases: 8. The CDR3 covers 14 residues. Germline V lookup: CDR1 SGHRS, CDR2 YFSETQ. CDR3 sequence: CASSPDRGPAPLHF. The CDR3 DNA sequence: TGCGCCAGCAGCCCCGACAGGGGACCGGCACCCCTCCACTTT. The full variable domain, rest sourced from reference TRBV5-1 and TRBJ1-6, is KAGVTQTPRYLIKTRGQQVTLSCSPISGHRSVSWYQQTPGQGLQFLFEYFSETQRNKGNFPGRFSGRQFSNSRSEMNVSTLELGDSALYLCASSPDRGPAPLHFGNGTRLTVT.

The chain links TRBV3-1 (or the pseudogene TRBV3-2) to TRBJ1-2; D unresolved. V was cut by 1 base and J by 2 bases, with 8 bases left in between. The CDR3 contains 14 residues. The germline CDR1 and CDR2 sequences are LGHDT and YNNKEL (reference sequence). DNA for the CDR3: TGTGCCAGCAGCCAAGTGGCCAGGAACTATGGCTACACCTTC. It is translated as CASSQVARNYGYTF.

This clone occurred a few times. The rearrangement joins TRBV5-1 to TRBJ2-3; D is unclear. V gave up 2 bases and J gave up 0 bases, with 10 bases separating them. The germline gives CDR1 SGHRS, CDR2 YFSETQ. This CDR3 has 15 residues. CDR3 nucleotide sequence: TGCGCCAGCAGCTTAGTAGATCGTAGCACAGATACGCAGTATTTT. Encoded protein: CASSLVDRSTDTQYF.

This clone was seen once. The V and J genes are TRBV7-2 and TRBJ2-7, with D possibly matching TRBD2 (7 bases). This CDR3 contains 15 residues. Per germline, CDR1 SGHTA and CDR2 FQGNSA. Trimming pared 5 bases from V and 4 bases from J, leaving 18 bases between. CDR3 loop: CASSPQGGGPYEQYF. The CDR3, as DNA: TGTGCCAGCAGCCCCCAAGGGGGAGGGCCGTACGAGCAGTACTTC. Variable domain in full (rest from reference TRBV7-2 and TRBJ2-7): GAGVSQSPSNKVTEKGKDVELRCDPISGHTALYWYRQSLGQGLEFLIYFQGNSAPDKSGLPSDRFSAERTGGSVSTLTIQRTQQEDSAVYLCASSPQGGGPYEQYFGPGTRLTVT.

The chain has TRBV7-2 and TRBJ1-1; TRBD1 is a possible D gene (5 bases). V dropped 3 bases and J dropped 1 base, with 12 bases sitting between them. This CDR3 has 15 residues. CDR1 is SGHTA, CDR2 FQGNSA, per germline. The CDR3, as DNA: TGTGCCAGCAGCTTGGAATCAGGGCGGAACACTGAAGCTTTCTTT. The encoded protein is CASSLESGRNTEAFF.

J is TRBJ1-1 and V is TRBV4-2; D not resolved. Germline loops: CDR1 LGHNA, CDR2 YNFKEQ. V gave up 4 bases and J gave up 3 bases, with 15 bases separating them. The CDR3 is made up of 15 amino acids. The CDR3 spells CASSLALRVYTEAFF. The CDR3 DNA sequence: TGTGCCAGCAGCCTCGCGCTGAGGGTGTACACTGAAGCTTTCTTT.

The chain links TRBV7-9 to TRBJ2-7, with 8 positions matching TRBD1. Germline V gene data show CDR1 as SEHNR and CDR2 as FQNEAQ (reference sequence). The V gene end was trimmed by 8 bases and the J gene end by 0 bases; junction bases not matched to a gene: 9. This CDR3 has 15 residues. The CDR3, as DNA: TGTGCCAGCTCCAAAGGGGGACAGGACTCCTACGAGCAGTACTTC. The encoded protein is CASSKGGQDSYEQYF. Combining the CDR3 with reference TRBV7-9 and TRBJ2-7 gives the whole variable domain DTGVSQNPRHKITKRGQNVTFRCDPISEHNRLYWYRQTLGQGPEFLTYFQNEAQLEKSRLLSDRFSAERPKGSFSTLEIQRTEQGDSAMYLCASSKGGQDSYEQYFGPGTRLTVT.